This T cell receptor (beta chain) was identified during a study of blood T cell repertoires in COVID-19. The germline CDR1 and CDR2 sequences are SNHLY and FYNNEI. CDR3 length: 14 amino acids. V was pared by 4 bases and J by 2 bases, with 12 bases between. The data were produced by immunoSEQ multiplex PCR, yet TCRdb's version contains in-frame clones alone and is incomplete. The table lists roughly 250,000 clones, more than 85% of them singletons. The specimen was peripheral blood. The rearrangement uses TRBV2 and TRBJ2-7, with D perhaps TRBD2 (7 bases). The sequence derives from a person aged 18 to 29 with COVID-19, enrolled during active disease. CDR3 bases: TGTGCCAGCAGTGGGGGGGGCAGGGCCTACGAGCAGTACTTC. Translating it yields CASSGGGRAYEQYF.